The 26 T cell receptor beta chains below were found in one sample sequenced in a study of identical twins. TCRdb redid the calling of the 5' RACE reads with MiXCR, one entry per CDR3 protein. The repertoire has 510,000 or so distinct CDR3 sequences, roughly 15% of them found once; the top ten carry less than 0.5%. These same data were also listed under a study on yellow fever vaccine responses in identical twins.

Material for sequencing was CD4+ T cells sorted from blood. The origin of the receptors is a woman younger than 35 in good health.

V usage is TRBV3-1 and J usage is TRBJ1-2; 9 positions match TRBD1. The germline V gene has CDR1 LGHDT and CDR2 YNNKEL (reference sequence). The CDR3 totals 14 residues. With V trimmed by 2 bases and J by 8 bases, 6 bases remained unmatched. CDR3 region: CASSQRDRVFGYTF. The CDR3 bases are TGTGCCAGCAGCCAAAGGGACAGGGTCTTCGGCTACACCTTC. Full variable domain (rest looked up from reference TRBV3-1 and TRBJ1-2): DTAVSQTPKYLVTQMGNDKSIKCEQNLGHDTMYWYKQDSKKFLKIMFSYNNKELIINETVPNRFSPKSPDKAHLNLHINSLELGDSAVYFCASSQRDRVFGYTFGSGTRLTVV.

The chain employs TRBV5-1 and TRBJ2-3, with TRBD2 identical over 9 bases. Germline CDR1 is SGHRS and CDR2 is YFSETQ. This CDR3 has 15 amino acids. V trimming: 2 bases; J trimming: 6 bases; junction bases outside the gene matches: 7. The chain's CDR3 is CASSFSGGGSDTQYF. The CDR3 DNA is TGCGCCAGCAGCTTTAGCGGGGGAGGGTCGGATACGCAGTATTTT.

This clonotype has a handful of counts. The rearrangement links TRBV7-2 to TRBJ2-2; D is undetermined. The CDR3 totals 15 residues. V shed 5 bases and J shed 1 base, with 11 bases lying between them. Looked up from germline, CDR1 is SGHTA and CDR2 is FQGNSA. The CDR3: CASSPNFMNTGELFF. The CDR3 bases are TGTGCCAGCAGCCCAAACTTTATGAACACCGGGGAGCTGTTTTTT.

This clonotype showed up just a few times. V gene TRBV12-3 or TRBV12-4 combines with J gene TRBJ2-7; 7 positions agree with TRBD2. V was clipped by 0 bases and J by 7 bases; unmatched bases: 9. This CDR3 spans 15 amino acids. CDR3: CASSLAGGARLEQYF. CDR3 DNA sequence: TGTGCCAGCAGTTTAGCGGGAGGGGCCCGGTTGGAGCAGTACTTC.

This clonotype turned up a few times. The chain employs TRBV28 and TRBJ2-5; 14 nucleotides match TRBD2. Germline CDR1 and CDR2: MDHEN and SYDVKM. The CDR3 is 14 residues long. Unmatched junction bases numbered 4, after V lost 6 bases and J lost 7 bases. In nucleotides, the CDR3 is TGTGCCAGCAGCGGGACTAGCGGGAGTAGGACCCAGTACTTC. Amino acid sequence: CASSGTSGSRTQYF.

J is TRBJ2-4 and V is TRBV20-1; no reliable D call. This CDR3 comprises 15 residues. Germline CDR1 DFQATT, CDR2 SNEGSKA (reference sequence). V lost 3 bases and J lost 4, with 16 bases in between. CDR3 bases: TGCAGTGCTAGGTTACCGGTCAACCAAAAAAACATTCAGTACTTC. Translated: CSARLPVNQKNIQYF.

This clonotype was recorded a few times. DNA of the CDR3: TGTGCCAGCAGTTACTCCGGACAGGGAAACACTGAAGCTTTCTTT. This gives the protein CASSYSGQGNTEAFF. J is TRBJ1-1 and V is TRBV6-5; 8 positions match TRBD1. The CDR3 runs to 15 residues. The ends lost 0 bases at V and 2 bases at J; junction bases unmatched: 2. Per the germline V gene, CDR1 is MNHEY and CDR2 is SVGAGI.

Only a few counts were recorded for this clonotype. The chain recombines TRBV7-2 with TRBJ2-2, with 8 bases fitting TRBD1. The CDR3 totals 14 residues. Germline-derived CDR1 and CDR2 are SGHTA and FQGNSA. The trim removed 7 bases at V and 3 bases at J, leaving 4 bases unmatched. The CDR3 here is CASNRGFYTGELFF. As DNA, the CDR3 is TGTGCCAGCAACAGGGGGTTTTACACCGGGGAGCTGTTTTTT.

V and J are TRBV6-1 and TRBJ2-2, with no clear D. CDR3 length equals 14 residues. V lost 5 bases and J lost 4, with 11 bases in between. The germline V gene encodes CDR1 MNHNS and CDR2 SASEGT. Written as DNA, the CDR3 is TGTGCCAGCAGTAGTTGGGTCGGCACCGGGGAGCTGTTTTTT. Amino acid sequence: CASSSWVGTGELFF.

This clonotype occurred many times. A read error may account for a junction end that differs from germline. V and J are TRBV28 and TRBJ1-1; D unclear. The CDR3 is made up of 11 amino acids. CDR1 and CDR2 from the germline V gene are MDHEN and SYDVKM. The CDR3 DNA follows: TGCGCCAGCACCCTGAACACTGAAGCTTTCTTT. Translation gives CASTLNTEAFF.

V gene TRBV2 combines with J gene TRBJ2-5; 9 bases match TRBD2. V dropped 8 bases and J dropped 4; count of bases not matched to a gene: 8. This CDR3 spans 14 amino acids. Germline assignment: CDR1 SNHLY and CDR2 FYNNEI. CDR3 in DNA: TGTGCCAGCGGGCGAGCGGGAGGTTTAGAGACCCAGTACTTC. It encodes CASGRAGGLETQYF.

Many counts were recorded for this clonotype. The chain joins TRBV5-1 to TRBJ1-1, with 10 nucleotides matching TRBD1. This CDR3 comprises 14 residues. Germline V gene sequence: CDR1 SGHRS, CDR2 YFSETQ. V lost 4 bases to trimming and J lost 3 bases; unmatched junction nucleotides: 3. Here the CDR3 reads CASSRQGADTEAFF. DNA for the CDR3: TGCGCCAGCAGCCGACAGGGGGCTGACACTGAAGCTTTCTTT.

This clonotype showed up just a few times. V gene TRBV7-9 combines with J gene TRBJ2-1; 9 nucleotides line up with TRBD2. Per the germline V gene, CDR1 is SEHNR and CDR2 is FQNEAQ (reference sequence). The CDR3 extends over 16 amino acids. Trimming at V came to 5 bases and at J to 1 base, leaving 6 bases not matched to a gene. CDR3 nucleotides: TGTGCCAGCAGCCTCGGACTAGCGCAGTCCTACAATGAGCAGTTCTTC. Protein product: CASSLGLAQSYNEQFF.

The rearrangement uses TRBV5-1 and TRBJ2-7, with TRBD2 matching 7 bases. This CDR3 contains 15 residues. Germline V gene lookup returns CDR1 SGHRS and CDR2 YFSETQ. V shed 0 bases and J 0 bases; nucleotides not matched to a gene: 3. The CDR3 protein is CASSLAGRTSYEQYF. In DNA form, the CDR3 reads TGCGCCAGCAGCTTGGCCGGGAGGACCTCCTACGAGCAGTACTTC.

The chain couples TRBV20-1 to TRBJ1-1; 8 positions match TRBD1. V gave up 2 bases and J gave up 3 bases; unmatched junction bases: 2. CDR3 size: 13 residues. The germline V gene has CDR1 DFQATT and CDR2 SNEGSKA (reference sequence). The CDR3 nucleotides read TGCAGTGCTAGAACGGACAGGGACACTGAAGCTTTCTTT. Amino acids: CSARTDRDTEAFF.

This clonotype was found many times. In nucleotides, the CDR3 is TGCGCCAGCAGCCTGGGACAGGGAGGGGCAGATACGCAGTATTTT. This gives the protein CASSLGQGGADTQYF. The rearrangement joins TRBV5-1 to TRBJ2-3; 9 bases agree with TRBD1. Unmatched junction bases numbered 7, after V lost 4 bases and J lost 4 bases. CDR3 length: 15 residues. Germline CDR1 and CDR2: SGHRS and YFSETQ.

This clonotype came up a few times. The chain joins TRBV5-1 to TRBJ2-5; maybe TRBD1 (6 bases). In germline, CDR1 is SGHRS, CDR2 YFSETQ. The ends were cut back, 4 bases at V and 4 bases at J, with 11 bases in the middle. The CDR3 loop spans 13 amino acids. Here the CDR3 DNA reads TGCGCCAGCAGCCTCGGACAGATAGAGACCCAGTACTTC. Amino acids: CASSLGQIETQYF.

Only one count was recorded for this clonotype. The chain links TRBV20-1 to TRBJ2-7, with a weak D call TRBD2 (6 bases). From germline, CDR1 is DFQATT and CDR2 SNEGSKA (reference sequence). V was cut by 3 bases and J by 11 bases, with 17 bases left in between. The CDR3 runs to 12 residues. The CDR3 bases are TGCAGTGCTAGTAGCCCCAAGACTAGGGAGTACGTC. Protein product: CSASSPKTREYV.

This clonotype was counted ten times or more. V is TRBV12-3 or TRBV12-4 and J is TRBJ1-5; 10 bases align to TRBD1. After removal of 5 bases from V and 4 bases from J, the junction contained 8 bases not matched to a gene. The CDR3 runs to 16 residues. CDR3 residues: CASSPEGQGGNQPQHF. CDR3 in DNA: TGTGCCAGCAGTCCGGAAGGACAGGGGGGGAATCAGCCCCAGCATTTT.

The chain combines TRBV10-2 with TRBJ1-2; D remains unclear. V was shortened by 3 bases and J by 6 bases, with 14 bases between the two germline ends. Per germline, CDR1 WSHSY and CDR2 SAAADI. The CDR3 length is 14 residues. The CDR3 reads CASSDFKSSDGYTF. CDR3 sequence (DNA): TGCGCCAGCAGTGACTTCAAGTCATCCGATGGCTACACCTTC.

The chain uses TRBV6-2 or TRBV6-3 and TRBJ2-3, with D unresolved. CDR3 size: 15 residues. The V and J ends lost 6 bases and 6 bases respectively, with 19 bases between them. CDR1 MNHEY and CDR2 SVGEGT come from the germline V gene. The CDR3 coding sequence is TGTGCCAGCAGACCCCCCGACGGTAGCTTGGATACGCAGTATTTT. This translates into CASRPPDGSLDTQYF.

The chain uses TRBV12-3 or TRBV12-4 and TRBJ2-1, with TRBD2 identical over 14 bases. The CDR3 has 17 residues. Unmatched junction bases numbered 3, after V lost 5 bases and J lost 0 bases. CDR3 in DNA: TGTGCCAGCAGTCGCGGGACTAGCGGGAGCTCCTACAATGAGCAGTTCTTC. It codes for CASSRGTSGSSYNEQFF.

This clonotype showed up just a few times. The genes are TRBV20-1 and TRBJ2-1; D perhaps matches TRBD2 (5 bases). The CDR3 has 13 residues. Germline loops: CDR1 DFQATT, CDR2 SNEGSKA (reference sequence). The V gene lost 5 bases and the J gene lost 9 bases, with 17 bases spanning the gap. The CDR3 is CSAEPSGLVEQFF. The CDR3 DNA reads as TGCAGTGCTGAACCCTCGGGGTTGGTTGAGCAGTTCTTC.

The chain employs TRBV9 and TRBJ2-2; D perhaps matches TRBD1 (6 bases). With 2 bases removed from V and 3 bases from J, the gap between germline ends came to 8 bases. In germline, CDR1 is SGDLS, CDR2 YYNGEE. The CDR3 covers 14 residues. CDR3 protein: CASSVRQDTGELFF. Written as DNA, the CDR3 is TGTGCCAGCAGCGTTAGACAGGACACCGGGGAGCTGTTTTTT.

The gene calls are TRBV6-1 and TRBJ2-7, with D possibly being TRBD2 (5 bases). V lost 6 bases, J lost 0 bases, and 9 bases lay in between. The length of the CDR3 is 13 residues. Germline V gene lookup returns CDR1 MNHNS and CDR2 SASEGT. This chain's CDR3 is CASSAGRSYEQYV. The CDR3 DNA follows: TGTGCCAGCAGCGCGGGCCGCTCCTACGAGCAGTACGTC.

This chain links TRBV3-1 with TRBJ1-5; D not resolved. The CDR3 loop spans 14 amino acids. V lost 3 bases, J lost 2 bases, and 8 bases lay in between. CDR1 is LGHDT and CDR2 is YNNKEL in the germline V gene (reference sequence). The CDR3 protein is CASSQGIRNQPQHF. The CDR3 region has the DNA TGTGCCAGCAGCCAGGGGATACGCAATCAGCCCCAGCATTTT.